This is a list of T cell receptor beta chains from one sample in a study of T cell responses to AZD1222 COVID-19 vaccine. Only in-frame clones appear in the TCRdb table, and some are missing; sequencing was by immunoSEQ multiplex PCR. The sample includes 90,000 to 120,000 clones, roughly 87% seen only once; the top ten take around 4.3%. The starting material was peripheral blood, obtained on day 0 of AZD1222 vaccination. The receptors derive from an adult in good health. The CDR3 runs from the conserved cysteine through the conserved F or W. Each record gives: J gene, clone size, D gene, V gene, CDR3 protein, CDR3 DNA. The D gene is left open where the match is weak. Expanded clones get a size class; other rows say once, few or many, or leave the size out.

>TRBJ2-3|.|TRBD2|TRBV14
CASSRTSGGTDTQYF
TGTGCCAGCAGCCGAACTAGCGGGGGCACAGATACGCAGTATTTT
>TRBJ2-1|.|TRBD1|TRBV29-1
CSVGAGGNEQFF
TGCAGCGTTGGGGCAGGGGGCAATGAGCAGTTCTTC
>TRBJ2-3|.|.|TRBV19
CASTSEYTDTQYF
TGTGCCAGTACCAGCGAGTACACAGATACGCAGTATTTT
>TRBJ2-2|.|.|TRBV7-2
CASSLMERTGELFF
TGTGCCAGCAGCTTAATGGAAAGGACCGGGGAGCTGTTTTTT
>TRBJ1-2|few|.|TRBV6-5
CASSPLGGGGVGYTF
TGTGCCAGCAGTCCCTTAGGCGGGGGCGGCGTGGGCTACACCTTC
>TRBJ1-5|.|TRBD1|TRBV9
CASSLQGGNQPQHF
TGTGCCAGCAGCTTACAGGGGGGCAATCAGCCCCAGCATTTT
>TRBJ1-6|.|.|TRBV6-2/TRBV6-3
CASSSRAPGTNSPLHF
TGTGCCAGCAGTTCCCGGGCCCCTGGAACCAATTCACCCCTCCACTTT
>TRBJ1-5|.|.|TRBV7-8
CASSSRQSNQPQHF
TGTGCCAGCAGCTCGCGACAGTCCAATCAGCCCCAGCATTTT
>TRBJ1-5|.|TRBD1|TRBV5-5
CASSPGDSQPQHF
TGTGCCAGCAGCCCTGGGGACAGTCAGCCCCAGCATTTT
>TRBJ2-1|.|TRBD2|TRBV5-8
CASSLGLAAEQFF
TGTGCCAGCAGCCTGGGACTAGCGGCAGAGCAGTTCTTC
>TRBJ1-4|.|.|TRBV7-2
CASSPDSLNEKLFF
TGTGCCAGCAGCCCGGACAGCCTTAATGAAAAACTGTTTTTT
>TRBJ2-7|.|TRBD1|TRBV6-2/TRBV6-3
CASSTGTGISEQYF
TGTGCCAGCAGTACCGGGACAGGGATAAGTGAGCAGTACTTC
>TRBJ2-1|once|TRBD2|TRBV12-5
CASGTYLAGGYNEQFF
TGTGCTAGTGGTACCTACCTAGCGGGGGGCTACAATGAGCAGTTCTTC
>TRBJ1-2|.|.|TRBV18
CASSPGFGYTF
TGTGCCAGCTCACCCGGGTTTGGCTACACCTTC
>TRBJ1-6|.|TRBD1|TRBV7-2
CASSFGTGLNSPLHF
TGTGCCAGCAGCTTCGGGACAGGCCTAAATTCACCCCTCCACTTT
>TRBJ2-7|.|.|TRBV5-4
CASSLAGGREQYF
TGTGCCAGCAGCTTGGCGGGGGGCCGCGAGCAGTACTTC
>TRBJ2-5|.|.|TRBV7-2
CATNEGVETQYF
TGTGCTACGAACGAGGGAGTAGAGACCCAGTACTTC
>TRBJ2-5|few|.|TRBV10-3
CAISESYLVETQYF
TGTGCCATCAGTGAGTCGTACTTGGTCGAGACCCAGTACTTC
>TRBJ2-7|.|.|TRBV7-2
CASSLKVGLLTSYEQYF
TGTGCCAGCAGCTTAAAGGTCGGGCTTCTTACCTCCTACGAGCAGTACTTC
>TRBJ1-2|.|.|TRBV25-1
CASSTRQGYGYTF
TGTGCCAGCAGCACGCGGCAGGGGTATGGCTACACCTTC
>TRBJ2-3|.|.|TRBV3-1/TRBV3-2
CASSPIPSTDTQYF
TGTGCCAGCAGCCCCATCCCGAGCACAGATACGCAGTATTTT
>TRBJ2-7|few|.|TRBV28
CASSLWTGSYEQYF
TGTGCCAGCAGTTTATGGACGGGCTCCTACGAGCAGTACTTC
>TRBJ1-1|.|TRBD1|TRBV6-1
CASSDMVGGGGEAFF
TGTGCCAGCAGTGATATGGTAGGGGGCGGTGGCGAAGCTTTCTTT
>TRBJ2-1|.|TRBD2|TRBV4-3
CASSQAASGRNEQFF
TGCGCCAGCAGCCAAGCGGCTAGCGGGAGGAATGAGCAGTTCTTC
>TRBJ1-1|.|.|TRBV6-4
CASSDSSPTVNTEAFF
TGTGCCAGCAGTGACTCATCCCCGACAGTGAACACTGAAGCTTTCTTT
>TRBJ2-2|few|.|TRBV27
CASSSIIAIGELFF
TGTGCCAGCAGTTCAATCATAGCGATCGGGGAGCTGTTTTTT
>TRBJ1-1|.|.|TRBV24-1
CATSDFGELNTEAFF
TGTGCCACCAGTGATTTTGGAGAACTGAACACTGAAGCTTTCTTT
>TRBJ2-1|.|.|TRBV14
CASSPYTGSYNEQFF
TGTGCCAGCAGCCCATACACGGGGTCCTACAATGAGCAGTTCTTC
>TRBJ1-1|.|TRBD1|TRBV12-5
CASPMTGAHPGAFF
TGTGCTAGTCCTATGACAGGGGCCCACCCCGGAGCTTTCTTT
>TRBJ2-2|once|TRBD2|TRBV20-1
CSASRAGGANTGELFF
TGCAGTGCTAGTCGAGCGGGGGGCGCGAACACCGGGGAGCTGTTTTTT
>TRBJ1-1|.|.|TRBV6-5
CASSSRRNTEAFF
TGTGCCAGCAGCTCTAGGAGAAACACTGAAGCTTTCTTT
>TRBJ2-1|.|.|TRBV28
CASMPDIGNEQFF
TGTGCCAGCATGCCGGACATCGGCAATGAGCAGTTCTTC
>TRBJ1-1|once|.|TRBV3-1/TRBV3-2
CASSQGGGRPEAFF
TGTGCCAGCAGCCAAGGCGGGGGTAGGCCTGAAGCTTTCTTT
>TRBJ2-3|.|.|TRBV5-1
CASTRDTSTDTQYF
TGCGCCAGCACCAGGGACACCAGCACAGATACGCAGTATTTT
>TRBJ2-2|.|TRBD2|TRBV11-3
CASSFGSGGAETGELFF
TGTGCCAGCAGCTTTGGATCGGGAGGGGCGGAGACCGGGGAGCTGTTTTTT
>TRBJ1-5|few|.|TRBV27
CASSRRGITNSNQPQHF
TGTGCCAGCAGTCGACGCGGGATTACAAATAGCAATCAGCCCCAGCATTTT
>TRBJ2-3|.|.|TRBV2
CASSEYGTDTQYF
TGTGCCAGCAGTGAATATGGCACAGATACGCAGTATTTT
>TRBJ2-5|.|.|TRBV5-1
CASSYQETQYF
TGCGCCAGCAGTTACCAAGAGACCCAGTACTTC
>TRBJ1-2|.|.|TRBV6-2/TRBV6-3
CASSYSSLFRYGYTF
TGTGCCAGCAGTTACTCGTCACTTTTTAGATATGGCTACACCTTC
>TRBJ1-5|.|.|TRBV7-3
CASSVPGNQPQHF
TGTGCCAGCAGCGTTCCAGGGAATCAGCCCCAGCATTTT
>TRBJ2-1|.|.|TRBV5-3
CARTGLANNEQFF
TGTGCCAGAACTGGGCTAGCGAACAATGAGCAGTTCTTC
>TRBJ2-7|.|.|TRBV30
CAWSVGDSSYEQYF
TGTGCCTGGAGTGTAGGGGACTCCTCCTACGAGCAGTACTTC
>TRBJ1-1|.|TRBD1|TRBV9
CASSAIGTGTEAFF
TGTGCCAGCAGCGCTATCGGGACAGGGACTGAAGCTTTCTTT
>TRBJ2-5|.|.|TRBV9
CASSSPKTGKETQYF
TGTGCCAGCAGCTCACCTAAAACAGGGAAAGAGACCCAGTACTTC
>TRBJ2-5|once|.|TRBV7-2
CASSLGGSIKETQYF
TGTGCCAGCAGCTTAGGGGGCTCGATCAAGGAGACCCAGTACTTC
>TRBJ2-7|once|TRBD1|TRBV30
CAWSWDSTYEQYF
TGTGCCTGGAGTTGGGACAGTACCTACGAGCAGTACTTC
>TRBJ1-1|.|TRBD1|TRBV28
CASSLRGQGGLEAFF
TGTGCCAGCAGTTTAAGGGGACAGGGGGGGCTTGAAGCTTTCTTT
>TRBJ1-5|.|TRBD1|TRBV2
CASSQTTGDWNQPQHF
TGTGCCAGCAGTCAGACGACAGGGGATTGGAATCAGCCCCAGCATTTT
>TRBJ1-2|.|.|TRBV7-9
CASSLDSLYGYTF
TGTGCCAGCAGCCTGGACAGTCTCTATGGCTACACCTTC
>TRBJ1-1|.|.|TRBV4-3
CASSQDLSVWGMNTEAFF
TGCGCCAGCAGCCAAGATTTGTCGGTGTGGGGGATGAACACTGAAGCTTTCTTT
>TRBJ1-2|.|.|TRBV25-1
CASRDTATGYGYTF
TGTGCCAGCAGAGATACAGCCACAGGCTATGGCTACACCTTC
>TRBJ1-1|.|.|TRBV5-1
CASSPTPPVEAFF
TGCGCCAGCAGTCCGACTCCTCCGGTTGAGGCTTTCTTT
>TRBJ2-7|.|.|TRBV5-6
CASSFGSYEQYF
TGTGCCAGCAGCTTCGGGTCCTACGAGCAGTACTTC
>TRBJ2-4|.|.|TRBV28
CASSPSDVGGKNIQYF
TGTGCCAGCAGTCCTTCCGACGTAGGAGGGAAAAACATTCAGTACTTC
>TRBJ1-1|many|.|TRBV6-1
CASSERRREAFF
TGTGCCAGCAGTGAGCGGCGTAGGGAAGCTTTCTTT